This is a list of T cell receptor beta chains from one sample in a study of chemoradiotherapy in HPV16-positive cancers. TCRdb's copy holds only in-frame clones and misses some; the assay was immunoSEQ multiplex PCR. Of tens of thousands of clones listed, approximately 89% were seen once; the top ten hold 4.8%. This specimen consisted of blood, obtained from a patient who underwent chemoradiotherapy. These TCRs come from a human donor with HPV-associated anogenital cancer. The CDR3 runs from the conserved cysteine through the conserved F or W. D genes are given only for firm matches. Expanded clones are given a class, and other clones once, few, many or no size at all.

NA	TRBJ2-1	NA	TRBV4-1	CASSQLLLNEQFF	TGCGCCAGCAGCCAATTGCTACTCAATGAGCAGTTCTTC
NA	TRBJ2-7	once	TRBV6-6	CASSKGGMTYEQYF	TGTGCCAGCAGCAAAGGGGGGATGACCTACGAGCAGTACTTC
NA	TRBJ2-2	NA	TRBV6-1	CASSESGRSNTGELFF	TGTGCCAGCAGTGAATCCGGCAGGTCGAACACCGGGGAGCTGTTTTTT
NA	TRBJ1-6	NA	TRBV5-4	CASRVRGPNSPLHF	TGTGCCAGCAGGGTCCGGGGGCCAAATTCACCCCTCCACTTT
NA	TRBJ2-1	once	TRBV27	CASRLGEGGGYEQFF	TGTGCCAGCAGACTGGGGGAGGGGGGAGGCTATGAGCAGTTCTTC
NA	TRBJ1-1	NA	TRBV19	CASSIDLSGLLNTEAFF	TGTGCCAGTAGTATAGATCTTTCGGGGCTACTGAACACTGAAGCTTTCTTT
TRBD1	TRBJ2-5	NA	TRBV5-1	CASSKDRGLLLQETQYF	TGCGCCAGCAGCAAGGACAGGGGGCTACTCTTGCAAGAGACCCAGTACTTC
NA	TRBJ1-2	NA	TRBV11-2	CASSFRGGYTF	TGTGCCAGCAGCTTCAGGGGTGGCTACACCTTC
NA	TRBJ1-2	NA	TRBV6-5	CASRNAGQYYGYTF	TGTGCCAGCAGAAATGCCGGACAGTACTATGGCTACACCTTC
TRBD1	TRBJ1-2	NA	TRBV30	CAWEGDRGLGGYTF	TGTGCCTGGGAGGGGGACAGGGGGCTGGGTGGCTACACCTTC
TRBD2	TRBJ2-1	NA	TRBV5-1	CASSAAGGTNEQFF	TGCGCCAGCAGTGCAGCGGGGGGTACCAATGAGCAGTTCTTC
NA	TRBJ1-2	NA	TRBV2	CASSQGGYTF	TGTGCCAGCAGTCAAGGGGGCTACACCTTC